This TCR beta chain was obtained from a study of T cell repertoires in cytomegalovirus infection (dated by TCRdb to between 2018 and 2021). At the level of the whole study: Recently identified HLA-C-restricted CMV epitopes, whose presentation resists viral immunomodulation, were targeted by peptide stimulations together with well-studied HLA-B-restricted epitopes. Donor HLA type was relevant to the analysis, because carriage of CMV infection together with the matching HLA type was indicated by public TCR beta signatures. Here is what the overall study found, with its caveats: The ex vivo response was dominated by HLA-C-restricted CMV-specific TCR beta clonotypes, which also provided the single most frequent clonotype in two of eight donors. In both this cohort and an independent cohort of several hundred donors, the cumulative frequency of public TCR beta family members distinguished carriers of CMV infection plus the relevant HLA type.

TCRdb shows the sequencer as Illumina HiSeq 1500. TCRdb passed the public sequencing reads through fastp at Q25 and MiXCR, retaining productive beta sequences. Each entry is one CDR3 protein sequence, shown with its most common DNA and genes. The sample has 310,000 or so distinct CDR3 sequences on record, roughly 25% of them singletons. About 14% of the sample is taken by the ten largest. From the cysteine through the phenylalanine, the CDR3 covers 14 amino acids. The retained sequence is limited to the CDR3, 42 bases, with the frame set at the first base. CDR1 GTSNPN and CDR2 SVGIG were looked up in the germline V gene (reference sequence). Clipping removes 2 bases from V and 6 bases from J, with 5 as the unmatched junction base count. The sample's treatment or condition label is to be understood as: in vitro stimulation with specific CMV peptide epitopes to enrich CMV-specific T cells. Comment on this clonotype: Its antigen remains unidentified. No base qualities exist here, and no much larger clone lies one base off it.

Sequencing was performed on cultured PBMCs, taken from culture after CMV antigen stimulation. The receptor was isolated from a human donor in good health (CMV status not recorded). Some clones in this sample may be carry-over from other donors' samples. The chain uses TRBV30 and TRBJ1-5; TRBD1 fits 9 bases in the junction. CDR3 region: CAWSSGTGIQPQHF. The sequence in DNA is TGTGCCTGGAGTTCCGGGACAGGGATTCAGCCCCAGCATTTT. The full variable domain, with segments outside the CDR3 supplied by the reference TRBV30 and TRBJ1-5 proteins, appears as SQTIHQWPATLVQPVGSPLSLECTVEGTSNPNLYWYRQAAGRGLQLLFYSVGIGQISSEVPQNLSASRPQDRQFILSSKKLLLSDSGFYLCAWSSGTGIQPQHFGDGTRLSIL.